This T cell receptor beta chain was sequenced during a study of T cell responses to AZD1222 COVID-19 vaccine. Germline lookup yields CDR1 SGHDN and CDR2 FVKESK. J was trimmed by 0 bases and V by 3 bases; bases with no gene match: 15. The CDR3 runs 21 residues. Here immunoSEQ multiplex PCR was the method, and the copy in TCRdb shows in-frame clones only, minus some. The top ten clones hold around 0.97% of a sample with over 150,000 clones, roughly 93% of them seen once. This sample comprised peripheral blood, obtained 28 days after the second dose of the MenACWY control vaccine. The V call is TRBV14, the J call TRBJ1-4; TRBD1 aligns across 11 bases. The TCR comes from an adult who received the MenACWY meningococcal vaccine as a control. In DNA, the CDR3 is TGTGCCAGCAGCCAGATGACCATGGGACAGGGGGGGCGCGCAACTAATGAAAAACTGTTTTTT. Translated: CASSQMTMGQGGRATNEKLFF. Supplemented by reference TRBV14 and TRBJ1-4, the full variable domain reads EAGVTQFPSHSVIEKGQTVTLRCDPISGHDNLYWYRRVMGKEIKFLLHFVKESKQDESGMPNNRFLAERTGGTYSTLKVQPAELEDSGVYFCASSQMTMGQGGRATNEKLFFGSGTQLSVL.